Each of the 23 T cell receptor beta chains below was sequenced from the same sample in a study of CD8 T cells in ankylosing spondylitis. TCRdb independently ran MiXCR on the 5' RACE reads; one entry per CDR3 protein. The sample holds 100,000 to 150,000 distinct CDR3 sequences, over 7% seen once. Sequenced input: blood, either unsorted or a sorted T cell fraction (not recorded which). The receptors stem from a male donor with ankylosing spondylitis or in good health (not recorded which).

The genes are TRBV24-1 and TRBJ2-1, with 13 nucleotides matching TRBD2. The V segment lost 7 bases and the J segment 8 bases; nucleotides outside the gene matches: 4. CDR1 KGHDR and CDR2 SFDVKD come from the germline V gene. The CDR3 length is 14 residues. The CDR3 loop is CATSGLAGAHEQFF. CDR3 DNA sequence: TGTGCCACCAGCGGACTAGCGGGAGCCCATGAGCAGTTCTTC.

This clonotype has at least ten counts. V gene TRBV2 combines with J gene TRBJ2-3; 11 nucleotides align to TRBD2. Trimming at V came to 5 bases and at J to 0 bases, leaving 7 bases not matched to a gene. This CDR3 spans 17 amino acids. The germline V gene encodes CDR1 SNHLY and CDR2 FYNNEI. The CDR3 DNA is TGTGCCAGCAGTTCAACAACTAGCGGGAGTAGCACAGATACGCAGTATTTT. Protein: CASSSTTSGSSTDTQYF.

In this sample, this clonotype turned up a few times. The chain employs TRBV4-1 and TRBJ2-3; no clear D. CDR1 MGHRA and CDR2 YSYEKL come from the germline V gene. The ends were cut back, 2 bases at V and 0 bases at J, with 9 bases in the middle. The CDR3 sequence is 15 residues long. As DNA, the CDR3 is TGCGCCAGCAGCCAATCTGACGGTAGCACAGATACGCAGTATTTT. Amino acids: CASSQSDGSTDTQYF.

To note about this clonotype: This may stem from a read error, because a much larger clone lies one nucleotide away. J is TRBJ1-1 and V is TRBV3-1; 8 nucleotides align to TRBD1. CDR3 length: 15 amino acids. Trimming took 2 bases from V and 4 from J; bases not matched to a gene: 6. The germline V gene has CDR1 LGHDT and CDR2 YNNKEL (reference sequence). CDR3 residues: CASSQSYRGATEAFF. CDR3 DNA sequence: TGTGCCAGCAGCCAATCCTACAGGGGGGCCACTGAAGCTTTCTTT.

The V call is TRBV7-9, the J call TRBJ2-7, with 7 bases lining up with TRBD2. Germline CDR1 and CDR2: SEHNR and FQNEAQ (reference sequence). V shed 4 bases and J 0 bases; nucleotides not matched to a gene: 6. The length of the CDR3 is 15 residues. Written as DNA, the CDR3 is TGTGCCAGCAGCTCCCCGGGACTAAACTCCTACGAGCAGTACTTC. Protein sequence: CASSSPGLNSYEQYF.

In the case of this clonotype: A much larger clone is a single base away; this may be a read error. J is TRBJ2-7 and V is TRBV10-2; possibly TRBD2 for D (5 bases). Deletions cut 3 bases from V and 6 bases from J, with 12 bases between. The CDR3 has 13 amino acids. Germline-derived CDR1 and CDR2 are WSHSY and SAAADI. CDR3 sequence reads: CASSDPGCGEQYF. CDR3 in DNA: TGCGCCAGCAGTGATCCGGGATGCGGCGAGCAGTACTTC.

This clonotype has ten or more counts. The rearrangement joins TRBV12-3 or TRBV12-4 to TRBJ2-3; D uncertain. V lost 7 bases to trimming and J lost 4 bases, with 6 bases between them. This CDR3 comprises 11 residues. CDR3 nucleotides: TGTGCCAGCACTCTCGCAGATACGCAGTATTTT. Protein: CASTLADTQYF.

This clonotype has ten or more counts. The rearrangement joins TRBV7-3 to TRBJ2-1, with D perhaps TRBD1 (6 bases). V was cut by 3 bases and J by 4 bases, with 13 bases left in between. This CDR3 spans 15 amino acids. Germline V CDR1 and CDR2: SGHTA, FQGTGA. The CDR3 region has the DNA TGTGCCAGCAGCTTTGAAGGACAGCAGTACAATGAGCAGTTCTTC. Protein product: CASSFEGQQYNEQFF.

At least ten counts were recorded for this clonotype. This chain connects TRBV5-5 to TRBJ2-5; possible D gene TRBD2, 6 bases. Germline V lookup: CDR1 SGHKS, CDR2 YYEKEE (reference sequence). V was cut by 1 base and J by 2 bases, with 15 bases left in between. This CDR3 comprises 16 residues. The CDR3: CASSLSLAGLQETQYF. CDR3 in DNA: TGTGCCAGCAGCTTGTCTTTGGCAGGACTACAAGAGACCCAGTACTTC.

Only a few counts were recorded for this clonotype. The chain recombines TRBV4-3 with TRBJ1-5; TRBD1 is a possible D gene (5 bases). Trimming removed 3 bases from V and 5 bases from J, with 23 bases in between. CDR1 is LGHNA and CDR2 is YSLEER in the germline V gene. The CDR3 sequence is 18 residues long. The CDR3 DNA is TGCGCCAGCAGCCACCCCGGGGCAGGGCCAGATGGGCATCAGCCCCAGCATTTT. This codes for CASSHPGAGPDGHQPQHF.

This clonotype was observed at least ten times. The chain recombines TRBV5-1 with TRBJ2-3; unclear D gene. The V end lost 6 bases, the J end lost 1 base, and 6 bases lay between the germline ends. The germline V gene encodes CDR1 SGHRS and CDR2 YFSETQ. This CDR3 comprises 12 residues. CDR3 sequence reads: CASTPGTDTQYF. The CDR3 DNA sequence: TGCGCCAGCACTCCCGGCACAGATACGCAGTATTTT. The full variable domain, with the rest looked up from reference TRBV5-1 and TRBJ2-3, is KAGVTQTPRYLIKTRGQQVTLSCSPISGHRSVSWYQQTPGQGLQFLFEYFSETQRNKGNFPGRFSGRQFSNSRSEMNVSTLELGDSALYLCASTPGTDTQYFGPGTRLTVL.

This clonotype was recorded at least ten times. The chain joins TRBV3-1 to TRBJ2-3; 9 bases line up with TRBD2. The CDR3 consists of 17 residues. V shed 1 base and J 4 bases; nucleotides not matched to a gene: 9. CDR1 is LGHDT, CDR2 YNNKEL, per germline (reference sequence). The DNA of the CDR3 is TGTGCCAGCAGCCAAGTTACTTGGACTAGCGTTGCAGATACGCAGTATTTT. Translation: CASSQVTWTSVADTQYF.

This clonotype came up a few times. V is TRBV7-8 and J is TRBJ1-1; TRBD1 matches at 7 bases. The germline gives CDR1 SGHVS, CDR2 FQNEAQ. The CDR3 sequence is 15 residues long. The trim removed 5 bases at V and 1 base at J, leaving 7 bases unmatched. The CDR3 loop reads CASSKDRVPNTEAFF. The CDR3 DNA sequence: TGTGCCAGCAGCAAAGACAGGGTCCCGAACACTGAAGCTTTCTTT.

For this clonotype: A single base separates this from a much larger clone, so it may be a read error. The V gene is TRBV27, the J gene TRBJ1-2; D is unclear. The CDR3 has 14 residues. Germline V CDR1 and CDR2: MNHEY, SMNVEV (reference sequence). The CDR3 DNA is TGTGCCAGCAGGGTTACGGGTTCGAACTATGGCGACACCTTC. Its translation is CASRVTGSNYGDTF.

The chain employs TRBV12-3 or TRBV12-4 and TRBJ2-1; TRBD2 matches 8 bases. J gave up 8 bases and V 1 base, and 7 bases lay outside the gene matches. CDR3 length: 15 amino acids. CDR3 sequence: CASSLGPSGWDEQFF. CDR3 nucleotides: TGTGCCAGCAGTTTAGGGCCTAGCGGGTGGGATGAGCAGTTCTTC.

This clonotype was seen at least ten times. The V and J genes are TRBV5-1 and TRBJ2-2, with unresolved D. With 0 bases removed from V and 4 bases from J, the gap between germline ends came to 16 bases. Germline V CDR1 and CDR2: SGHRS, YFSETQ. This CDR3 has 17 residues. The CDR3 is CASSLEKFSSGTGELFF. As DNA, the CDR3 is TGCGCCAGCAGCTTGGAGAAATTTTCATCGGGCACCGGGGAGCTGTTTTTT. Full variable domain (outside the CDR3, taken from reference TRBV5-1 and TRBJ2-2): KAGVTQTPRYLIKTRGQQVTLSCSPISGHRSVSWYQQTPGQGLQFLFEYFSETQRNKGNFPGRFSGRQFSNSRSEMNVSTLELGDSALYLCASSLEKFSSGTGELFFGEGSRLTVL.

This clonotype was observed at least ten times. CDR3 in amino acids: CASSQVFWDQQYF. In DNA form, the CDR3 reads TGTGCCAGCAGCCAAGTATTTTGGGATCAGCAGTACTTC. The chain is built from TRBV3-1 and TRBJ2-7, with D hard to call. The germline CDR1 and CDR2 sequences are LGHDT and YNNKEL (reference sequence). V gave up 1 base and J gave up 8 bases, with 12 bases separating them. The CDR3 is 13 residues long.

This clonotype was picked up many times. The chain carries TRBV12-1 and TRBJ2-1; the table's D call TRBD2 went unverified against the DNA. TRBV12-1 is a recognized pseudogene. CDR3 size: 17 residues. The CDR3 DNA reads as TGTGCCAGCAGCTCCCGGTGGGAGCGGGAGGGCGACAATGAGCAGTTCTTC. It is translated as CASSSRWEREGDNEQFF.

This clonotype was detected many times. The chain has TRBV20-1 and TRBJ2-7; TRBD1 matches at 9 bases. CDR3 size: 19 residues. The trim removed 4 bases at V and 3 bases at J, leaving 22 bases unmatched. Germline CDR1 is DFQATT and CDR2 is SNEGSKA (reference sequence). CDR3 DNA sequence: TGCAGTGCTATGGGACAGGGTGATTTCGGGACGAACGATTTCTACGAGCAGTACTTC. Encoded protein: CSAMGQGDFGTNDFYEQYF.

This chain connects TRBV7-2 to TRBJ2-3; possible D gene TRBD2, 7 bases. The germline V gene has CDR1 SGHTA and CDR2 FQGNSA. V lost 4 bases and J lost 4, with 18 bases in between. CDR3 length equals 16 residues. CDR3 residues: CASSWGGEGGSDTQYF. The DNA for the CDR3 is TGTGCCAGCAGCTGGGGGGGTGAGGGGGGATCAGATACGCAGTATTTT.

The chain uses TRBV7-2 and TRBJ2-7; the match to TRBD2 covers 8 bases. The CDR3 has 15 residues. With V trimmed by 0 bases and J by 3 bases, 4 bases remained unmatched. CDR1 and CDR2 (germline): SGHTA, FQGNSA. CDR3 loop: CASSLAVAGIYEQYF. The CDR3 nucleotides read TGTGCCAGCAGCTTAGCGGTAGCGGGGATCTACGAGCAGTACTTC. Using reference TRBV7-2 and TRBJ2-7 for the parts outside the CDR3, the full variable domain is GAGVSQSPSNKVTEKGKDVELRCDPISGHTALYWYRQSLGQGLEFLIYFQGNSAPDKSGLPSDRFSAERTGGSVSTLTIQRTQQEDSAVYLCASSLAVAGIYEQYFGPGTRLTVT.

This clonotype has at least ten counts. The genes are TRBV10-3 and TRBJ1-4, with a weak D call TRBD1 (5 bases). This CDR3 comprises 14 residues. CDR1 and CDR2 (germline): ENHRY, SYGVKD. The V and J ends lost 2 bases and 6 bases respectively, with 10 bases between them. The CDR3 is CAISERGRDEKLFF. The CDR3 DNA reads TGTGCCATCAGTGAGAGGGGCAGGGATGAAAAACTGTTTTTT.

DNA of the CDR3: TGTGCCGGGGACGGCCTTCGTACAGATACGCAGTATTTT. This encodes CAGDGLRTDTQYF. The chain employs TRBV7-9 and TRBJ2-3, with D possibly called TRBD1 or TRBD2 (5 bases each). This CDR3 region has 13 residues. Germline V gene sequence: CDR1 SEHNR, CDR2 FQNEAQ (reference sequence). V dropped 11 bases and J dropped 3 bases, with 15 bases sitting between them.